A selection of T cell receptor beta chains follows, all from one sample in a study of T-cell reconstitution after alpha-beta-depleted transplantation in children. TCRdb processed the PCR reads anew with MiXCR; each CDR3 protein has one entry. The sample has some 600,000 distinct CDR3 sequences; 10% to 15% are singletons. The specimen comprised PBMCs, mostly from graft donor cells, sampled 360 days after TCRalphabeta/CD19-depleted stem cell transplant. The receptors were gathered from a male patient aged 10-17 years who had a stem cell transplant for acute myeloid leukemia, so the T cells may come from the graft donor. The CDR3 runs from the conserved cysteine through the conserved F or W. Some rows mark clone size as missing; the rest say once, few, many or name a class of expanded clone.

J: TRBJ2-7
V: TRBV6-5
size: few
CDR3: CASSYYRGTSYEQYF

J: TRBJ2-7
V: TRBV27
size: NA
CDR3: CASSLSRLIVYEQYF

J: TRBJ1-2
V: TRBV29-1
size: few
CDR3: CSVGGGYTF

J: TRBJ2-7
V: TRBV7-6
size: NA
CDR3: CASSHTRNYEQYF

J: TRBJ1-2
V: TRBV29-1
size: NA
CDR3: CSVFPRGDYGYTF

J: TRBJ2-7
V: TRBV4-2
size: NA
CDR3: CASSQDVLAASYEQYF

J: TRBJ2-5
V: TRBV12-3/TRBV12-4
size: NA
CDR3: CASLDRVGETQYF

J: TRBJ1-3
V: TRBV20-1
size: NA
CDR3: CSAPIPAGNTIYF

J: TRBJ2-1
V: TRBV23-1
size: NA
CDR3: CASSRGIWDNEQFF

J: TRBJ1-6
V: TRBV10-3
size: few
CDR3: CAISESQVLNSPLHF

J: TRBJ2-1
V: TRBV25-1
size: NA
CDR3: CASSDDRLAGNNEQFF

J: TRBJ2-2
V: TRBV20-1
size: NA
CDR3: CSARSPGELNTGELLF

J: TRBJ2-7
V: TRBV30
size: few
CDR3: CAWRWGSYEQYF

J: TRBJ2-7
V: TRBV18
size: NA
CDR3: CASSRGTSGSTPFSYEQYF

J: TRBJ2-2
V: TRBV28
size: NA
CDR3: CASSLPSTAGELFF

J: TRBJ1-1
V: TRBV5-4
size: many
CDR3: CASSLKGPMRTEAFF

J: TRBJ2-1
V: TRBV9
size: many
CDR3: CASSAGLVSYNEQFF

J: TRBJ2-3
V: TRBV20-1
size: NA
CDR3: CSATSGSRADTQYF

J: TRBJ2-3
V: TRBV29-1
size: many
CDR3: CSVERRGTDTQYF

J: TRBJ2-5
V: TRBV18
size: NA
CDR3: CASSPVTQYQETQYF

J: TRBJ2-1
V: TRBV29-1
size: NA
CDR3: CSVEAQGGGHNEQFF

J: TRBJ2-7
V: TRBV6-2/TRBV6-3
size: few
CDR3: CASIRSGGTYEQYF

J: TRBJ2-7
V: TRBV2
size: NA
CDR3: CASNSGQLRDEQYF

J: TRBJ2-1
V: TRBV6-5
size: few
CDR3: CASRWGDSDPNEQFF

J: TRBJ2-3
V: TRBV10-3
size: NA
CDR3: CAIKESADTQYF

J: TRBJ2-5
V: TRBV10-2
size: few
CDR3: CASSESRASGQETQYF

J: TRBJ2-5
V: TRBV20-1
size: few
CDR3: CSAQGPPKETQYF

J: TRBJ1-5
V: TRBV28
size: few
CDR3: CASSSPWTALRNQPQHF

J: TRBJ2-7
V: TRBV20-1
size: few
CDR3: CSAPEAGTGRSYEQYF

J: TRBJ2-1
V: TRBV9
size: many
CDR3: CASSVVWGGVNEQFF

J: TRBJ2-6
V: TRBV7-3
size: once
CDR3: CASSRLAVSSGANVLTF

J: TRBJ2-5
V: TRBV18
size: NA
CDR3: CASSRSAGGGEETQYF

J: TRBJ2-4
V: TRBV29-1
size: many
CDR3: CSVEAGQAYIQYF

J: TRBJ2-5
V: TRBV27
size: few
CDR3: CASSLSQGLAGDGYTISAQETQYF

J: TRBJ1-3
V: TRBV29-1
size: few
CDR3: CSVLQGPSGNTIYF

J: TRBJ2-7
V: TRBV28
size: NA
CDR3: CASSPMTPQGSCYEQYF

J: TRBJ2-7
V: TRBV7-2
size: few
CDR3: CASSPFRAAVEQYF

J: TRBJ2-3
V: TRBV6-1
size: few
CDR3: CAGEGNTDTQYF

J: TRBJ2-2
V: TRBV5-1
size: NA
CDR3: CASSRALVHPDRDHTGELFF

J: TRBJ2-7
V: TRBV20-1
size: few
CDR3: CSAIAGVSREQYF

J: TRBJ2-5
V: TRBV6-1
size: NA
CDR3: CASRRTSGSIGETQYF

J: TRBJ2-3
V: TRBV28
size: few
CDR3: CATCRTSWNTQYF

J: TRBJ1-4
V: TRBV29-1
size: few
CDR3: CSVEGERARGKLFF

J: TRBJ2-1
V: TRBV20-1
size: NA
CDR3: CSAPRLEGDNEQFF

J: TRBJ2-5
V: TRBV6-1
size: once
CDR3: CASSLPAGRPMYF

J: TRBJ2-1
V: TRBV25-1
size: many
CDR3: CASSEPTSGRAVEQFF